Sequencing of this TCR beta chain was carried out in a study of T cell repertoires in cytomegalovirus infection. Background on the study: An indication of both CMV infection and matching HLA type came from public TCR beta signatures. Study outcomes and limitations: Dominant in the ex vivo response were TCR beta clonotypes restricted by HLA-C and specific for CMV. Identification of carriers of CMV plus the relevant HLA was performed using cumulative public TCR beta family frequency.

Turning to this clonotype: The target antigen is unknown.

The V end lost 8 bases, the J end lost 0 bases, and 14 bases lay between the germline ends. CDR1 is LNHDA, CDR2 SQIVND, per germline (reference sequence). The CDR3 totals 16 residues. In TCRdb, the reads were re-called with MiXCR into one record per CDR3 protein. This table holds fewer than 550,000 distinct CDR3 sequences, approximately 32% found once. The specimen was PBMCs. This chain joins TRBV19 and TRBJ2-6; D uncertain. This receptor was identified in a human donor in good health (CMV status not recorded). Some clones in this sample may be carry-over from other donors' samples. CDR3 sequence: CASVRAPVSGANVLTF. In DNA, the CDR3 is TGTGCCAGTGTTAGGGCGCCAGTCTCTGGGGCCAACGTCCTGACTTTC.